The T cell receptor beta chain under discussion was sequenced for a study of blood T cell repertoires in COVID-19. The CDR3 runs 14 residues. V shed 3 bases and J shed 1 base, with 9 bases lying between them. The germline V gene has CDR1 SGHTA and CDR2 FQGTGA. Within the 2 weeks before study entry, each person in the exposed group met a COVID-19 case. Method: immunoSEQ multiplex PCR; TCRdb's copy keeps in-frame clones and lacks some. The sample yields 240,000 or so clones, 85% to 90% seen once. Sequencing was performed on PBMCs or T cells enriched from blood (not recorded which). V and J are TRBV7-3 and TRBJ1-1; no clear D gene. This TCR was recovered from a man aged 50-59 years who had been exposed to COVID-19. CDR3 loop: CASSFSGSNTEAFF. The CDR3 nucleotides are TGTGCCAGCAGCTTCAGCGGGTCGAACACTGAAGCTTTCTTT.